This T cell receptor (beta chain) was obtained from a study of T-cell reconstitution after alpha-beta-depleted transplantation in children. Comment on this clonotype: Its antigen is unidentified.

Germline CDR1 reads DFQATT; CDR2 reads SNEGSKA (reference sequence). This CDR3 is built from 14 residues. V was pared by 5 bases and J by 6 bases, with 14 bases between. Study-level points and caveats: Several patients had high TCRbeta diversity at day 60; it came from surviving recipient T cells and thymic progenitors. At one year after transplant, newly produced T cells mostly accounted for T-cell counts and diversity.

Unique molecular identifiers were incorporated during preparation of the TCRbeta library. TCRdb reprocessed the PCR reads with MiXCR, giving one entry per CDR3 protein. The table lists fewer than 550,000 distinct CDR3 sequences, roughly 10% of them singletons, with around 15% in the top ten. The receptor comes from a female patient between 2 and 15 years old who had a stem cell transplant for aplastic anemia, so the T cells may come from the graft donor. The chain joins TRBV20-1 to TRBJ1-6; a weak D match, TRBD1 (5 bases). The material was PBMCs, mostly from graft donor cells, obtained 180 days after TCRalphabeta/CD19-depleted stem cell transplant. The CDR3 loop is CSAPSTQANSPLHF. The CDR3 DNA follows: TGCAGTGCTCCCTCCACACAGGCTAATTCACCCCTCCACTTT.